Shown below are 32 T cell receptor beta chains from a single sample sequenced in a study of blood T cell repertoires in COVID-19. Repertoires were generated with immunoSEQ multiplex PCR, while TCRdb's copy carries only in-frame clones and drops some. This sample yields 150,000 to 200,000 clones, of which around 84% are seen a single time; approximately 19% belongs to the top ten. The sample was peripheral blood. These TCRs come from a woman aged 80 or over with acute or convalescent COVID-19.

The V and J genes are TRBV29-1 and TRBJ2-5; 8 bases match TRBD1. Germline loops: CDR1 SQVTM, CDR2 ANQGSEA. This CDR3 has 14 residues. Trimming took 4 bases from V and 1 from J; bases not matched to a gene: 5. For the CDR3, the DNA is TGCAGCGTTGGATTTACAGGGGGCCAAGAGACCCAGTACTTC. This sequence encodes CSVGFTGGQETQYF. Looking up the rest from reference TRBV29-1 and TRBJ2-5 gives the full variable domain: SAVISQKPSRDICQRGTSLTIQCQVDSQVTMMFWYRQQPGQSLTLIATANQGSEATYESGFVIDKFPISRPNLTFSTLTVSNMSPEDSSIYLCSVGFTGGQETQYFGPGTRLLVL.

This clone was counted a single time. The rearrangement uses TRBV28 and TRBJ2-3; D unclear. The V gene lost 6 bases and the J gene lost 6 bases, with 28 bases spanning the gap. CDR1 and CDR2 from the germline V gene are MDHEN and SYDVKM. The CDR3 sequence is 18 residues long. The CDR3 bases are TGTGCCAGCAGCCCTACCACGTTTTCGGCCAGACACCCGGATACGCAGTATTTT. This sequence encodes CASSPTTFSARHPDTQYF.

This chain links TRBV9 with TRBJ1-4; no firm D call. The germline V and J ends were trimmed by 0 bases and 8 bases, with 11 bases remaining between them. The CDR3 length is 14 residues. The germline V gene encodes CDR1 SGDLS and CDR2 YYNGEE. The CDR3 bases are TGTGCCAGCAGCGTAGGGCCCGGGAAGGAAAAACTGTTTTTT. It encodes CASSVGPGKEKLFF.

The rearrangement uses TRBV10-3 and TRBJ1-1; the match to TRBD1 covers 8 bases. Per the germline V gene, CDR1 is ENHRY and CDR2 is SYGVKD. The V segment lost 6 bases and the J segment 3 bases; nucleotides outside the gene matches: 6. This CDR3 contains 14 residues. In nucleotides, the CDR3 is TGTGCCATCAGCACAGGGGGTTCGGACACTGAAGCTTTCTTT. It codes for CAISTGGSDTEAFF.

The rearrangement uses TRBV12-1 and TRBJ1-1; the D segment call TRBD1 is taken from the table without a DNA check. TRBV12-1 is given as a pseudogene. CDR3 length: 15 amino acids. CDR3 residues: CASSFFQGSNTEAFF. CDR3 DNA: TGTGCCAGCAGCTTTTTTCAGGGATCGAACACTGAAGCTTTCTTT.

The chain combines TRBV6-5 with TRBJ2-2; D ambiguous. CDR1 is MNHEY, CDR2 SVGAGI, per germline. Trimming cost V 2 bases and J 4 bases, with 11 bases left between them. This CDR3 region has 15 residues. CDR3 DNA sequence: TGTGCCAGCAGTTACGGCAGGCGCCCCACCGGGGAGCTGTTTTTT. This translates into CASSYGRRPTGELFF.

This sequence joins TRBV7-3 and TRBJ2-7; D call uncertain. Looked up from germline, CDR1 is SGHTA and CDR2 is FQGTGA. V lost 2 bases and J 8 bases, leaving 19 bases between the germline ends. The CDR3 sequence is 15 residues long. CDR3 sequence reads: CASSLPLKKLLKQYF. The CDR3, as DNA: TGTGCCAGCAGCTTACCCTTAAAAAAATTACTAAAGCAGTACTTC.

This clone was found a few times. The chain employs TRBV2 and TRBJ1-5; tentative D call: TRBD1 (6 bases). In germline, CDR1 is SNHLY, CDR2 FYNNEI. This CDR3 comprises 15 residues. The V end lost 5 bases, the J end lost 3 bases, and 14 bases lay between the germline ends. The CDR3 sequence: CASSLTGIFNQPQHF. The DNA of the CDR3 is TGTGCCAGCAGTCTTACAGGGATTTTCAATCAGCCCCAGCATTTT.

The chain couples TRBV7-9 to TRBJ1-1; TRBD1 matches 10 bases. Germline CDR1 reads SEHNR; CDR2 reads FQNEAQ (reference sequence). V dropped 2 bases and J dropped 11; count of bases not matched to a gene: 8. The CDR3 has 14 residues. As DNA, the CDR3 is TGTGCCAGCAGCTTATCTTACGGGACAGGGGAGGCTTTCTTT. It is translated as CASSLSYGTGEAFF.

The gene calls are TRBV7-2 and TRBJ2-1, with a weak D call TRBD2 (6 bases). This CDR3 spans 16 amino acids. Germline CDR1 reads SGHTA; CDR2 reads FQGNSA. Trimming removed 3 bases at V and 0 bases at J, with 12 bases between. In DNA, the CDR3 is TGTGCCAGCAGCTTGCGTGGGGGGAGCTCCTACAATGAGCAGTTCTTC. It codes for CASSLRGGSSYNEQFF.

The CDR3 DNA reads TGCGCCAGCAGCCTGGACAGGGGTAGAGTGACCCAGTACTTC. It encodes CASSLDRGRVTQYF. The chain links TRBV5-1 to TRBJ2-5; 9 bases fit TRBD1. Looked up from germline, CDR1 is SGHRS and CDR2 is YFSETQ. The CDR3 runs 14 residues. Trimming cost V 4 bases and J 7 bases; bases outside gene matches: 8.

This chain links TRBV7-2 with TRBJ2-7; 7 nucleotides agree with TRBD1. Germline CDR1 reads SGHTA; CDR2 reads FQGNSA. V shed 3 bases, J shed 4 bases, and the junction held 9 bases outside the gene matches. CDR3 length equals 15 residues. This chain's CDR3 is CASSLTGTENYEQYF. The CDR3 nucleotides are TGTGCCAGCAGCTTGACCGGGACAGAGAATTACGAGCAGTACTTC. Using reference TRBV7-2 and TRBJ2-7 for the parts outside the CDR3, the full variable domain is GAGVSQSPSNKVTEKGKDVELRCDPISGHTALYWYRQSLGQGLEFLIYFQGNSAPDKSGLPSDRFSAERTGGSVSTLTIQRTQQEDSAVYLCASSLTGTENYEQYFGPGTRLTVT.

The chain joins TRBV13 to TRBJ1-4; TRBD1 is a possible D gene (6 bases). CDR1 and CDR2 (germline): PRHDT, FYEKMQ (reference sequence). Trimming took off 6 bases at V and 0 bases at J, with 11 bases between the two ends. This CDR3 is built from 15 residues. CDR3 protein: CASRRQETTNEKLFF. The CDR3 nucleotides read TGTGCCAGCAGGCGACAGGAGACAACTAATGAAAAACTGTTTTTT. Variable domain in full (rest from reference TRBV13 and TRBJ1-4): AAGVIQSPRHLIKEKRETATLKCYPIPRHDTVYWYQQGPGQDPQFLISFYEKMQSDKGSIPDRFSAQQFSDYHSELNMSSLELGDSALYFCASRRQETTNEKLFFGSGTQLSVL.

The rearrangement links TRBV14 to TRBJ2-1; TRBD1 matches at 8 bases. Germline V gene data show CDR1 as SGHDN and CDR2 as FVKESK. This CDR3 is built from 17 residues. The J segment lost 8 bases and the V segment lost 3 bases, leaving 15 bases of the junction unmatched. CDR3 amino acids: CASSHTLDRDRLDEQFF. The CDR3 DNA is TGTGCCAGCAGCCACACACTGGACAGGGATAGGCTTGATGAGCAGTTCTTC.

The rearrangement links TRBV14 to TRBJ2-1; D perhaps matches TRBD2 (5 bases). The CDR3 consists of 14 residues. Germline V CDR1 and CDR2: SGHDN, FVKESK. The V end lost 4 bases, the J end lost 15 bases, and 22 bases lay between the germline ends. The DNA of the CDR3 is TGTGCCAGCAGCCCCGGGCGAGTAGCGCGACCCTGGTTCTTC. Its translation is CASSPGRVARPWFF.

The chain recombines TRBV30 with TRBJ2-7; TRBD1 agrees at 12 bases. CDR1 and CDR2 from the germline V gene are GTSNPN and SVGIG (reference sequence). This CDR3 contains 15 residues. The trim removed 1 base at V and 4 bases at J, leaving 5 bases unmatched. The CDR3 reads CAWSGGDRGQYEQYF. The CDR3 DNA sequence: TGTGCCTGGAGTGGGGGGGACAGGGGGCAATACGAGCAGTACTTC. The entire variable domain, with the rest obtained from reference TRBV30 and TRBJ2-7, is as follows: SQTIHQWPATLVQPVGSPLSLECTVEGTSNPNLYWYRQAAGRGLQLLFYSVGIGQISSEVPQNLSASRPQDRQFILSSKKLLLSDSGFYLCAWSGGDRGQYEQYFGPGTRLTVT.

V and J are TRBV6-6 and TRBJ2-7, with D possibly being TRBD1 (6 bases). Trimming shortened V by 5 bases and J by 6 bases, and 26 bases separated the two germline ends. CDR1 is MNHNY, CDR2 SVGAGI, per germline (reference sequence). The CDR3 runs 17 residues. The chain's CDR3 is CASSPKTTGTWDSEQYF. The DNA of the CDR3 is TGTGCCAGCAGTCCAAAGACCACCGGGACATGGGATAGCGAGCAGTACTTC.

The CDR3 loop is CASSQTGYEQFF. The CDR3 region has the DNA TGTGCCAGCAGCCAGACAGGGTATGAGCAGTTCTTC. This chain connects TRBV4-2 to TRBJ2-1; 7 nucleotides align to TRBD1. The V gene end was trimmed by 3 bases and the J gene end by 8 bases; junction bases not matched to a gene: 1. The CDR3 consists of 12 residues. CDR1 and CDR2 from the germline V gene are LGHNA and YNFKEQ.

The gene calls are TRBV4-1 and TRBJ1-5, with 7 bases fitting TRBD1. The CDR3 has 15 residues. Germline loops: CDR1 MGHRA, CDR2 YSYEKL. V shed 0 bases and J 6 bases; nucleotides not matched to a gene: 5. DNA of the CDR3: TGCGCCAGCAGCCAAGACCCCAGGGGGTTTCAGCCCCAGCATTTT. This codes for CASSQDPRGFQPQHF.

The chain employs TRBV2 and TRBJ1-5, with 8 bases fitting TRBD1. This CDR3 region has 15 residues. Unmatched junction bases numbered 11, after V lost 6 bases and J lost 7 bases. In germline, CDR1 is SNHLY, CDR2 FYNNEI. The CDR3 bases are TGTGCCAGCAGCGCGGACAGGGCGGGAGACCAGCCCCAGCATTTT. Its protein is CASSADRAGDQPQHF.

This chain links TRBV19 with TRBJ2-7, with D maybe TRBD1 (5 bases). The CDR3 has 14 amino acids. V lost 5 bases and J 9 bases, leaving 20 bases between the germline ends. Germline CDR1 LNHDA, CDR2 SQIVND (reference sequence). The CDR3 is CASSPLGRTQRQYF. Here the CDR3 DNA reads TGTGCCAGTAGTCCCCTGGGGCGGACACAGAGGCAGTACTTC.

This clone has a single count. This rearrangement joins TRBV11-3 to TRBJ1-4, with TRBD1 matching 7 bases. The CDR3 is 14 residues long. V shed 10 bases, J shed 5 bases, and the junction held 10 bases outside the gene matches. The germline CDR1 and CDR2 sequences are SGHNT and YENEEA. CDR3 sequence reads: CATDPGTVNEKLFF. For the CDR3, the DNA is TGTGCCACGGATCCCGGGACAGTAAATGAAAAACTGTTTTTT.

The rearrangement uses TRBV20-1 and TRBJ1-5, with a tentative D call TRBD1 (5 bases). The V end was cut by 3 bases, the J end by 6 bases, with 12 bases between. This CDR3 is 13 amino acids long. Looked up from germline, CDR1 is DFQATT and CDR2 is SNEGSKA (reference sequence). The CDR3 protein is CSASWGERQPQHF. CDR3 coding DNA: TGCAGTGCTAGTTGGGGGGAGCGTCAGCCCCAGCATTTT.

This clone appeared a few times. This chain uses TRBV5-1 with TRBJ1-4; TRBD1 aligns across 10 bases. The CDR3 spans 15 residues. V was pared by 1 base and J by 5 bases, with 2 bases of the junction left unmatched. The germline V gene has CDR1 SGHRS and CDR2 YFSETQ. The CDR3 coding sequence is TGCGCCAGCAGCTTGCTGACAGGGGGCAATGAAAAACTGTTTTTT. Translation: CASSLLTGGNEKLFF.

The CDR3 reads CRGTGPETQYF. The CDR3 bases are TGCAGGGGGACAGGACCAGAGACCCAGTACTTC. This chain uses TRBV20-1 with TRBJ2-5, with 8 positions matching TRBD1. Germline V lookup: CDR1 DFQATT, CDR2 SNEGSKA (reference sequence). This CDR3 comprises 11 residues.

This chain uses TRBV5-1 with TRBJ1-4; 8 bases agree with TRBD1. V lost 3 bases to trimming and J lost 4 bases; unmatched junction nucleotides: 8. The CDR3 spans 16 residues. Germline V lookup: CDR1 SGHRS, CDR2 YFSETQ. The CDR3 sequence: CASSWGTGRFNEKLFF. Written as DNA, the CDR3 is TGCGCCAGCAGCTGGGGGACAGGACGATTTAATGAAAAACTGTTTTTT.

V and J are TRBV7-9 and TRBJ2-1; 10 nucleotides agree with TRBD2. With 5 bases clipped from V and 6 bases from J, the junction kept 7 bases outside the gene matches. Germline V gene lookup returns CDR1 SEHNR and CDR2 FQNEAQ (reference sequence). CDR3 size: 15 residues. The chain's CDR3 is CASSVLAGSANEQFF. CDR3 DNA sequence: TGTGCCAGCAGCGTACTAGCGGGATCGGCCAATGAGCAGTTCTTC.

V gene TRBV18 combines with J gene TRBJ2-1; TRBD2 matches 9 bases. Germline loops: CDR1 KGHSH, CDR2 LQKENI. V gave up 6 bases and J gave up 4 bases; unmatched junction bases: 10. CDR3 length equals 16 residues. In nucleotides, the CDR3 is TGTGCCAGCTCCCCTGTAGCGGGGGCCGGGTACAATGAGCAGTTCTTC. Translation: CASSPVAGAGYNEQFF.

The J gene is TRBJ1-2, the V gene TRBV19; the D gene is possibly TRBD1 (6 bases). CDR3 length: 17 residues. Deletions cut 8 bases from V and 0 bases from J, with 22 bases between. CDR1 LNHDA and CDR2 SQIVND come from the germline V gene (reference sequence). This CDR3 reads CASLDRSKWSANYGYTF. DNA of the CDR3: TGTGCCAGTCTCGACAGGTCGAAGTGGTCGGCTAACTATGGCTACACCTTC. The full variable domain, in which reference TRBV19 and TRBJ1-2 provide the parts outside the CDR3, is DGGITQSPKYLFRKEGQNVTLSCEQNLNHDAMYWYRQDPGQGLRLIYYSQIVNDFQKGDIAEGYSVSREKKESFPLTVTSAQKNPTAFYLCASLDRSKWSANYGYTFGSGTRLTVV.

A single count supports this clone. V gene TRBV5-1 combines with J gene TRBJ2-4; D not certain. V shed 0 bases and J shed 0 bases, with 13 bases lying between them. Germline CDR1 is SGHRS and CDR2 is YFSETQ. CDR3 length: 17 residues. CDR3 nucleotide sequence: TGCGCCAGCAGCTTGGATGTTCTAGTCGGAGCCAAAAACATTCAGTACTTC. Its translation: CASSLDVLVGAKNIQYF.

This rearrangement joins TRBV7-2 to TRBJ1-2; 7 bases align to TRBD1. The CDR3 runs 13 residues. Germline CDR1 SGHTA, CDR2 FQGNSA. V shed 4 bases, J shed 5 bases, and the junction held 4 bases outside the gene matches. The CDR3 sequence: CASSSTGYYGYTF. CDR3 DNA: TGTGCCAGCAGCTCGACAGGGTATTATGGCTACACCTTC.

The chain joins TRBV19 to TRBJ1-5; D call uncertain. The CDR3 runs to 15 residues. CDR1 and CDR2 (germline): LNHDA, SQIVND (reference sequence). The V end was cut by 6 bases, the J end by 0 bases, with 12 bases between. In DNA form, the CDR3 reads TGTGCCAGTAGGCGGGCAGCTCATAGCAATCAGCCCCAGCATTTT. Protein: CASRRAAHSNQPQHF.